This passage covers 5 T cell receptor beta chains from one sample sequenced in a study of beta chain features in type 1 diabetes (dated by TCRdb to the late 2010s). Library preparation used the immunoSEQ multiplex PCR assay. The entire isolated RNA was reverse transcribed using the High Capacity cDNA Reverse Transcription Kit, and thus expressed TCRB transcripts were sequenced. TCRdb re-hosts the immuneACCESS table, in-frame sequences only. Its copies lack some clones; in the studies checked, an unresolved V gene accounts for under half of them, and the cause for the rest is not known. Within this sample are about 620,000 clones, with about 14% of them counted one time only. The ten largest clonotypes hold about 0.097% of the sample. Input material: naive CD4+ T cells from blood. The cell subset or site label corresponds to: true naive CD4+ T cells. All receptors derive from a man younger than 35 in good health.

This clone was counted a few times. This sequence joins TRBV25-1 and TRBJ2-7; tentative D call: TRBD2 (5 bases). V was clipped by 6 bases and J by 0 bases, with 12 bases between them. This CDR3 spans 14 amino acids. The V gene's germline CDR1 is MGHDK and CDR2 SYGVNS. The CDR3 region is CASRRFGDSYEQYF. The CDR3 coding sequence is TGTGCCAGCAGGAGGTTCGGGGACTCCTACGAGCAGTACTTC.

The chain couples TRBV14 to TRBJ1-3; TRBD1 might be the D (6 bases). Germline-derived CDR1 and CDR2 are SGHDN and FVKESK. This CDR3 region has 14 residues. V was pared by 5 bases and J by 8 bases, with 16 bases between. In DNA, the CDR3 is TGTGCCAGCAGCTACAGGGACCTTCGGGACACCATATATTTT. Its protein product is CASSYRDLRDTIYF.

The J gene is TRBJ1-2, the V gene TRBV5-4, with D tentatively TRBD1 (6 bases). Germline V CDR1 and CDR2: SGHNT, YYREEE (reference sequence). The V and J ends lost 4 bases and 1 base respectively, with 14 bases between them. This CDR3 comprises 15 residues. The CDR3 loop reads CASSASGQVNYGYTF. The CDR3 nucleotides are TGTGCCAGCAGCGCGTCGGGACAAGTTAACTATGGCTACACCTTC.

This clone was seen a handful of times. The rearrangement joins TRBV2 to TRBJ2-3, with TRBD1 as a possible D gene (7 bases). CDR1 and CDR2 from the germline V gene are SNHLY and FYNNEI. The CDR3 consists of 16 residues. V was pared by 2 bases and J by 4 bases, with 16 bases between. The DNA for the CDR3 is TGTGCCAGCAGTGAACAGGGGGGCCCCGTCTCAGATACGCAGTATTTT. It translates to CASSEQGGPVSDTQYF.

This clone was seen a handful of times. The chain couples TRBV30 to TRBJ1-2; D is perhaps TRBD1 (5 bases). The CDR3 extends over 13 amino acids. The germline V gene has CDR1 GTSNPN and CDR2 SVGIG (reference sequence). Trimming removed 0 bases at V and 8 bases at J, with 13 bases between. This CDR3 reads CAWSVGVGAGYTF. The DNA of the CDR3 is TGTGCCTGGAGTGTGGGGGTGGGAGCCGGCTACACCTTC.